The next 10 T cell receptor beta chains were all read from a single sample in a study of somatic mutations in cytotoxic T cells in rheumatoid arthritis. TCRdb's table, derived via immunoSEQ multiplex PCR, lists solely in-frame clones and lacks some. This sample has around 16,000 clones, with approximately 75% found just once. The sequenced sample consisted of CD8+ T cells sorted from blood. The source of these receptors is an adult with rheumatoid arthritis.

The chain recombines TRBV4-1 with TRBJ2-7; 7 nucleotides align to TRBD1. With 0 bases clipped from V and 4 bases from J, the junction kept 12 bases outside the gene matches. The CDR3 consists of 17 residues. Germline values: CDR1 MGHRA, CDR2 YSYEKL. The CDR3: CASSQDSPLGGGYEQYF. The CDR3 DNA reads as TGCGCCAGCAGCCAAGATAGCCCCCTAGGGGGCGGGTACGAGCAGTACTTC.

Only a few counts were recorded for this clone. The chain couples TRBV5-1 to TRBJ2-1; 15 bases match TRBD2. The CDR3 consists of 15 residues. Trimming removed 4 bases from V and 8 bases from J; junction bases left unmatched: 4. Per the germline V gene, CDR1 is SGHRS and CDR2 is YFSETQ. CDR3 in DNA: TGCGCCAGCAGCCTGGGACTAGCGGGAGGCGATGAGCAGTTCTTC. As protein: CASSLGLAGGDEQFF.

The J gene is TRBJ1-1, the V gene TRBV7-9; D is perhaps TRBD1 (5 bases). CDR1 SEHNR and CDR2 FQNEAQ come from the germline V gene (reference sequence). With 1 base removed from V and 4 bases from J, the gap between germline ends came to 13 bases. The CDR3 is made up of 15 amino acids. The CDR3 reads CASSLDPSGGTEAFF. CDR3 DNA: TGTGCCAGCAGCTTAGACCCCTCTGGGGGCACTGAAGCTTTCTTT. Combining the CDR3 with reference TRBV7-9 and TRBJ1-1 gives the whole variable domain DTGVSQNPRHKITKRGQNVTFRCDPISEHNRLYWYRQTLGQGPEFLTYFQNEAQLEKSRLLSDRFSAERPKGSFSTLEIQRTEQGDSAMYLCASSLDPSGGTEAFFGQGTRLTVV.

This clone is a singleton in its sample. The CDR3 reads CASSWSTGAEQFF. The CDR3 nucleotides read TGTGCCAGCAGCTGGAGTACAGGGGCTGAGCAGTTCTTC. The J gene is TRBJ2-1, the V gene TRBV7-6; 7 bases are shared with TRBD1. The germline gives CDR1 SGHVS, CDR2 FNYEAQ. V was pared by 4 bases and J by 9 bases, with 6 bases of the junction left unmatched. This CDR3 spans 13 amino acids.

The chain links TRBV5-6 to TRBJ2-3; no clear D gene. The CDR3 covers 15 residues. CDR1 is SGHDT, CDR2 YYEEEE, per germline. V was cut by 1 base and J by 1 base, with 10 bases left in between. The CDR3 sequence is CASSLSPSGTDTQYF. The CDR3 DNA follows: TGTGCCAGCAGCTTGAGTCCCAGCGGCACAGATACGCAGTATTTT.

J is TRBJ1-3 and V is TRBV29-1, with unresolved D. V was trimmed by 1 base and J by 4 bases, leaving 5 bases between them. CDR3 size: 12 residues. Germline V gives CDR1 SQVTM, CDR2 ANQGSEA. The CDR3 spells CSVEVLGNTIYF. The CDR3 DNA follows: TGCAGCGTTGAAGTATTGGGAAACACCATATATTTT.

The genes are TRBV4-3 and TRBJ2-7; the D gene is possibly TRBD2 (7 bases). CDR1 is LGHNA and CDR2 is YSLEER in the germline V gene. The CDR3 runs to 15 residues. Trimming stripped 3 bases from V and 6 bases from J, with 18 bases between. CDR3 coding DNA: TGCGCCAGCAGCCAGGAGTTGCCGGGGGGCGGCGAGCAGTACTTC. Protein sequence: CASSQELPGGGEQYF.

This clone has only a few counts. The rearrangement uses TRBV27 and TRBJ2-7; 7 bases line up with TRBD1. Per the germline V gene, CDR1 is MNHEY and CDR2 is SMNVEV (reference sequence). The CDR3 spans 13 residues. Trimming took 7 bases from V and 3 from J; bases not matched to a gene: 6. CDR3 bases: TGTGCCAGCATAAGCACAGGGGACTACGAGCAGTACTTC. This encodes CASISTGDYEQYF.

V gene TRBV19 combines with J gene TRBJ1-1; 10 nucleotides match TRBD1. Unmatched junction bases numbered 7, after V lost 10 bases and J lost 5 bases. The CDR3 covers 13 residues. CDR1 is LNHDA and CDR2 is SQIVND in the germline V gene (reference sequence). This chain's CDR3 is CATLDRGRTEAFF. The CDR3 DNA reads TGTGCCACCCTAGACAGGGGGCGAACTGAAGCTTTCTTT.

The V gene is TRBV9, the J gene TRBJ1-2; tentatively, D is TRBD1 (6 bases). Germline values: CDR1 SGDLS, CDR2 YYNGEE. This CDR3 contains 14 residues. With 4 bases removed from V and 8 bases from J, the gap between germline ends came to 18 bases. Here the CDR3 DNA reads TGTGCCAGCAGCCTGGCCGACAGGACCCCCGGCTACACCTTC. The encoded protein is CASSLADRTPGYTF.